This section outlines one T cell receptor (beta chain) sequence together with its context. The antigen is not known. Assay used: immunoSEQ multiplex PCR; TCRdb lists only in-frame clones, some missing. Among some 70,000 clones, approximately 86% were seen once, and the ten largest hold 0.6% to 0.8%. This entry comes from a study of OX40 agonist ivuxolimab in advanced cancers. Study in general: There were three patients with partial responses, one having hepatocellular carcinoma and two cutaneous melanoma.

Findings of the study overall: The 0.1-3.0 mg/kg partial responders had among the lowest clonal expansion.

Deletions cut 5 bases from V and 9 bases from J, with 20 bases between. Germline CDR1 is MNHEY and CDR2 is SVGAGI. The CDR3 has 15 amino acids. People who had autoimmune disease history or systemic immunosuppression were excluded. V is TRBV6-5 and J is TRBJ2-1; D perhaps matches TRBD2 (5 bases). The sequencing here drew on CD4+ or CD8+ T cells sorted from blood, taken in a trial of the OX40 agonist ivuxolimab. The TCR was taken from an adult with an advanced solid tumor such as melanoma, head and neck, liver or kidney cancer. The CDR3 DNA is TGTGCCAGCAGTCGCCTCCGGACTCCCCTCGGTGAGCAGTTCTTC. Amino acid sequence: CASSRLRTPLGEQFF.